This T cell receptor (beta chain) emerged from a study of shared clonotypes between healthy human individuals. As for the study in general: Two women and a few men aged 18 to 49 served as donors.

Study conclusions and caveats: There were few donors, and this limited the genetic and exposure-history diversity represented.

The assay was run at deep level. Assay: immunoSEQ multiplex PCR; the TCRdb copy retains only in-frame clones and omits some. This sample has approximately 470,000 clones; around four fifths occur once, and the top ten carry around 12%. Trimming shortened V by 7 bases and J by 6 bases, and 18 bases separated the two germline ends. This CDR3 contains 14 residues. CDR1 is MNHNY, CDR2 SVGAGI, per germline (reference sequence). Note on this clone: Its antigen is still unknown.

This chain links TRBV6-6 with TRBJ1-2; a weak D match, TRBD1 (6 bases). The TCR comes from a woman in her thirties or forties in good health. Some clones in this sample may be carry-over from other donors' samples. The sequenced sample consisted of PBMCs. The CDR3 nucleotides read TGTGCCAGCACCATCCTCCACAGGGCGCATGGCTACACCTTC. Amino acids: CASTILHRAHGYTF.